This TCR beta chain appears in the sequencing data of a study of PD-L1 blockade in urothelial cancer. As for the study in general: There were a median of around 140,000 T cells in blood samples.

This sample's time point: pretreatment peripheral blood. There are 16 residues in the CDR3. V lost 0 bases and J lost 4; bases outside the gene matches: 6. CDR1 and CDR2 from the germline V gene are SGHRS and YFSETQ. The authors spiked synthetic TCR analog templates into each PCR. Repertoires were generated with immunoSEQ multiplex PCR, while TCRdb's copy carries only in-frame clones and drops some. The sample has approximately 70,000 clones, around 84% seen once. This TCR was recovered from a woman in her seventies with urothelial cancer. The chain joins TRBV5-1 to TRBJ1-3; 8 bases agree with TRBD1. The starting material was PBMCs, obtained around atezolizumab (anti-PD-L1) treatment. DNA of the CDR3: TGCGCCAGCAGCTTGGGATGGACAGGGAACGGAAACACCATATATTTT. It specifies CASSLGWTGNGNTIYF.